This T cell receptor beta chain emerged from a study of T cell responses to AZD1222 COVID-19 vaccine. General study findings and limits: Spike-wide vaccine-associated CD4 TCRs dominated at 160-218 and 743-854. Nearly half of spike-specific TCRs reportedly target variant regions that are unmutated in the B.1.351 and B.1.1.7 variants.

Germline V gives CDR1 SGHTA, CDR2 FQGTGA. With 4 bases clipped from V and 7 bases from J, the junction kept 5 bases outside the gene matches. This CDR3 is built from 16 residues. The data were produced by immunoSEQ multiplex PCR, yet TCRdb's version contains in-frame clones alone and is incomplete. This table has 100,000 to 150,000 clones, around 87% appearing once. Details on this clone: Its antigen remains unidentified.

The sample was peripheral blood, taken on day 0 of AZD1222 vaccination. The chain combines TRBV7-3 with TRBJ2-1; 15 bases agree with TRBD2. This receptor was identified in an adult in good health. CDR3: CASSSGLAGGQNEQFF. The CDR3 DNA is TGTGCCAGCAGCTCGGGACTAGCGGGGGGACAAAATGAGCAGTTCTTC.